This TCR beta chain is from a study of shared clonotypes between healthy human individuals. For this clone: What it binds is not known.

Generated by immunoSEQ multiplex PCR, the TCRdb table keeps only in-frame clones and is missing some. The sample has about 2.4 million clones; 80% to 95% are singletons. Study-level findings and limits: Donor scarcity curtailed the genetic and exposure-history diversity represented herein. Relative to their counterparts shared across all four donors, non-shared clonotypes exhibited diminished generation probabilities.

Trimming cost V 8 bases and J 7 bases; bases outside gene matches: 5. Germline V CDR1 and CDR2: WNHNN, SYGVQD (reference sequence). The CDR3 is 14 amino acids. The receptor's source is a man aged 18 to 29 in good health. Some clones in this sample may be carry-over from other donors' samples. The sequenced material came from naive CD4+ T cells from PBMCs. Subset defined: CD45RA+ positively selected. This chain connects TRBV10-1 to TRBJ2-2; 12 nucleotides align to TRBD1. This chain's CDR3 is CASRDRGPVGELFF. CDR3 DNA: TGCGCCAGCCGGGACAGGGGGCCTGTCGGGGAGCTGTTTTTT.